The rows below give T cell receptor beta chains drawn from one sample of a study of T-cell reconstitution after alpha-beta-depleted transplantation in children. TCRdb redid the calling of the PCR reads with MiXCR, one entry per CDR3 protein. This table has about 870,000 distinct CDR3 sequences, 15% to 20% appearing once. Sequenced material: PBMCs, mostly from graft donor cells, taken 360 days after TCRalphabeta/CD19-depleted stem cell transplant. The receptor set was obtained from a male patient under 18 who had a stem cell transplant for acute lymphoblastic leukemia, so the T cells may come from the graft donor. CDR3s include the opening cysteine and the closing phenylalanine or tryptophan. A D gene is named only where the DNA matches it firmly. Size values are once, few and many counts, or a class for expanded clones, and some rows have none.

v_call	clone_size	d_call	j_call	cdr3_nt	cdr3_aa
TRBV20-1	few	.	TRBJ2-2	TGCAGTGCCACTGACAGAACCACCGGGGAGCTGTTTTTT	CSATDRTTGELFF
TRBV7-2	few	TRBD2	TRBJ2-7	TGTGCCAGCAGTTTGACTAGCGGAGGGATCTACGAGCAGTACTTC	CASSLTSGGIYEQYF
TRBV7-3	few	TRBD2	TRBJ2-1	TGTGCCAGCAGCATTGAGACTCTAGCGGGAGGGAGGGATGAGCAGTTCTTC	CASSIETLAGGRDEQFF
TRBV18	.	.	TRBJ2-3	TGTGCCAGCTCACCACGTGAGCGGTCTAGCACAGATACGCAGTATTTT	CASSPRERSSTDTQYF
TRBV6-1	few	TRBD1	TRBJ1-1	TGTGCCAGCAGGGACCAACCCGACAGGGTGGGGACTGAAGCTTTCTTT	CASRDQPDRVGTEAFF
TRBV4-1	.	.	TRBJ2-7	TGCGCCAGCAGCCAGGGACGGCAGGGAAGCTCCTACGAGCAGTACTTC	CASSQGRQGSSYEQYF
TRBV20-1	.	.	TRBJ2-5	TGCAGTGCTAGAATAAGGCGGGGCCAAGAGACCCAGTACTTC	CSARIRRGQETQYF
TRBV12-3/TRBV12-4	.	.	TRBJ2-7	TGTGCCAGCAGTTTGGTCCCGTGGGCCTACGAGCAGTACTTC	CASSLVPWAYEQYF
TRBV5-5	.	.	TRBJ1-5	TGTGCCAGCAGCTTGGGGAAGGCCAGAGACAATCAGCCCCAGCATTTT	CASSLGKARDNQPQHF
TRBV7-2	few	TRBD2	TRBJ2-3	TGTGCCAGCAGCTTACCGAAGACTAGCGGGAGCTTTGTGGGCACAGATACGCAGTATTTT	CASSLPKTSGSFVGTDTQYF
TRBV20-1	many	.	TRBJ2-7	TGCAGTGCTAGAGACAGGGTCCCGGACGAGCAGTACTTC	CSARDRVPDEQYF
TRBV5-1	few	TRBD2	TRBJ2-3	TGCGCCAGCAGCACTACACTAGCGGAGTTCACAGATACGCAGTATTTT	CASSTTLAEFTDTQYF
TRBV12-3/TRBV12-4	.	.	TRBJ2-1	TGTGCCAGCAGCTACTCCAGGGACGACAATGAGCAGTTCTTC	CASSYSRDDNEQFF
TRBV3-1	.	TRBD2	TRBJ2-7	TGTGCCAGCAGCCAAGAGGCTAGCGGGAGCACCTACGAGCAGTACTTC	CASSQEASGSTYEQYF
TRBV20-1	many	TRBD1	TRBJ1-3	TGCAGTGCTAATAAGGACAGGGTCGGAAACACCATATATTTT	CSANKDRVGNTIYF
TRBV7-6	few	.	TRBJ2-7	TGTGCCAGCAGCTTAGAGGTCAGGGGCGGGTCTAGCTCCTACGAGCAGTACTTC	CASSLEVRGGSSSYEQYF
TRBV29-1	.	.	TRBJ2-5	TGCAGCGTTGATGGGTGGAGTTACCAAGAGACCCAGTACTTC	CSVDGWSYQETQYF
TRBV7-6	.	TRBD1	TRBJ2-1	TGTGCCAGCAGCTTCCCATCCCCACCGGGGACAGGCCGTCAGTTCTTC	CASSFPSPPGTGRQFF
TRBV27	.	TRBD1	TRBJ2-7	TGTGCCAGCAGTTCCCCGGGACAGGGGGTTAATTACGAGCAGTACTTC	CASSSPGQGVNYEQYF
TRBV7-2	.	.	TRBJ2-7	TGTGCCAGCAGCCCCGTCGGTGGGTCAGCCTACGAGCAGTACTTC	CASSPVGGSAYEQYF
TRBV12-3/TRBV12-4	few	.	TRBJ1-4	TGTGCCAGCAGTTCCAACAGAGCTGCAACTAATGAAAAACTGTTTTTT	CASSSNRAATNEKLFF
TRBV29-1	.	TRBD1	TRBJ2-3	TGCAGCGTTGAAACAGGGGGGCCAGATACGCAGTATTTT	CSVETGGPDTQYF
TRBV10-1	.	.	TRBJ2-5	TGCGCCAGCAGTGAGTCGGCAGAGACCCAGTACTTC	CASSESAETQYF
TRBV24-1	many	TRBD2	TRBJ2-1	TGTGCCACCAGTGACCCCACTAGGGGAGGGCACAATGAGCAGTTCTTC	CATSDPTRGGHNEQFF
TRBV20-1	few	.	TRBJ1-4	TGCAGTGCTAGAGGACAAGGGGGTAATGAAAAACTGTTTTTT	CSARGQGGNEKLFF
TRBV5-6	many	.	TRBJ2-2	TGTGCCAGCAGCTTGAGGACAACCACCGGGGAGCTGTTTTTT	CASSLRTTTGELFF
TRBV7-8	few	.	TRBJ2-5	TGTGCCAGCAGCCCCCGGCGGCTAGCGCAAGAGACCCAGTACTTC	CASSPRRLAQETQYF
TRBV10-3	.	.	TRBJ1-3	TGTGCCACAAAGGGAACCCCTGGAAACACCATATATTTT	CATKGTPGNTIYF
TRBV5-1	.	TRBD1	TRBJ2-7	TGCGCCAGCAGCTTGGAAGAAGGCTCAGGGGGAATAGACGAGCAGTACTTC	CASSLEEGSGGIDEQYF
TRBV6-1	.	.	TRBJ1-5	TGTGCCAGCAGCCCAAACCGACACAGTCCTTATAGCAATCAGCCCCAGCATTTT	CASSPNRHSPYSNQPQHF
TRBV5-6	.	.	TRBJ2-5	TGTGCCAGCAGCTTACCTACCTTATGGCCCACCGGAGGGCAAGAGACCCAGTACTTC	CASSLPTLWPTGGQETQYF
TRBV27	.	.	TRBJ2-1	TGTGCCAGCACGAAAGACGCGGGCCCTTACAATGAGCAGTTCTTC	CASTKDAGPYNEQFF
TRBV20-1	few	.	TRBJ2-1	TGCAGTGCAAAGAGATCGGGCGGGACCCTCTACAATGAGCAGTTCTTC	CSAKRSGGTLYNEQFF
TRBV5-5	few	.	TRBJ1-5	TGTGCCAGCAGCGGGGGAGACCACTGGGGTCAGCCCCAGCATTTT	CASSGGDHWGQPQHF
TRBV27	many	TRBD2	TRBJ2-2	TGTGCCAGCAGTTTCGGGGGGTTGATTACCGGGGAGCTGTTTTTT	CASSFGGLITGELFF
TRBV18	many	.	TRBJ2-7	TGCGCCAGCAGCCCGGGGACATACGAGCAGTACTTC	CASSPGTYEQYF
TRBV5-1	.	TRBD2	TRBJ2-4	TGCGCCAGCAGCGTGATGGGGGCACTAGCGGACAAAAACATTCAGTACTTC	CASSVMGALADKNIQYF
TRBV3-1	few	.	TRBJ1-4	TGTGCCAGTACGCGGCAGGGGAGAACTAATGAAAAACTGTTTTTT	CASTRQGRTNEKLFF
TRBV29-1	.	.	TRBJ1-3	TGCAGCGTGGGGGTCAACTCTGGAAACACCATATATTTT	CSVGVNSGNTIYF
TRBV6-1	.	.	TRBJ2-3	TGTGCCAGCATACCAGGACAGCAGAGCACAGATACGCAGTATTTT	CASIPGQQSTDTQYF
TRBV5-1	.	TRBD1	TRBJ1-1	TGCGCCAGCAGCGCGGACAGGGCCCTGATGAACACTGAAGCTTTCTTT	CASSADRALMNTEAFF
TRBV18	.	.	TRBJ2-4	TGTGCCAGCTCACCACTAGAGGCCAAAAACATTCAGTACTTC	CASSPLEAKNIQYF
TRBV19	many	TRBD2	TRBJ2-1	TGTGCCAGTACCTCCCCCCTACTAGCGGGAGGGCCGGGGGCCTACAATGAGCAGTTCTTC	CASTSPLLAGGPGAYNEQFF
TRBV5-1	.	TRBD1	TRBJ2-2	TGCGCCAGCAGCTTACAGGGGGCGCGGCAAAGGGGGCCCGGGGAGCTGTTTTTT	CASSLQGARQRGPGELFF
TRBV25-1	few	.	TRBJ2-7	TGTGCCAGCAGTCCTCTCCCAGGGCTTTACGAGCAGTACTTC	CASSPLPGLYEQYF
TRBV7-2	.	.	TRBJ2-1	TGTGCCAGCAGCTTAGAGGTGGGAGGCCCCTACAATGAGCAGTTCTTC	CASSLEVGGPYNEQFF
TRBV5-1	few	TRBD1	TRBJ2-7	TGCGCCAGCAGCTTGGCCGCCGGGACAGCCTCCTACGAGCAGTACTTC	CASSLAAGTASYEQYF
TRBV5-1	few	TRBD2	TRBJ2-2	TGCGCCAGCAGCCCCGGACTAGCGGGATCTCGCGGGGAGCTGTTTTTT	CASSPGLAGSRGELFF
TRBV6-1	.	.	TRBJ2-1	TGTGCCAGCAGTGGGGACCCGTACAATGAGCAGTTCTTC	CASSGDPYNEQFF
TRBV3-1	few	.	TRBJ2-5	TGTGCCAGCAGCCAACTCGGGTTACAAGAGACCCAGTACTTC	CASSQLGLQETQYF